These 7 T cell receptor beta chains originate from one sample sequenced in a study of blood T cell repertoires in COVID-19. The table came from immunoSEQ multiplex PCR; TCRdb's copy has only in-frame clones and leaves some out. This table has about 290,000 clones, just under 90% appearing once. Sequencing input: peripheral blood. The receptors stem from a young woman with COVID-19, enrolled during active disease.

The CDR3 bases are TGCGCCAGCACCCCGGACAGCCCCCACAATGAGCAGTTCTTC. It specifies CASTPDSPHNEQFF. This chain uses TRBV5-1 with TRBJ2-1, with a weak D call TRBD1 (6 bases). This CDR3 region has 14 residues. V was shortened by 6 bases and J by 5 bases, with 15 bases between the two germline ends. Germline CDR1 SGHRS, CDR2 YFSETQ.

CDR3 DNA sequence: TGTGCCAGCAGCCAGGACAGGGGGCTTCAGGCTTTCTTT. This encodes CASSQDRGLQAFF. The chain joins TRBV4-2 to TRBJ1-1; TRBD1 agrees at 11 bases. V shed 3 bases and J 11 bases; nucleotides not matched to a gene: 5. Germline-derived CDR1 and CDR2 are LGHNA and YNFKEQ. There are 13 residues in the CDR3.

This rearrangement joins TRBV7-2 to TRBJ1-2, with TRBD1 matching over 9 bases. The germline V gene encodes CDR1 SGHTA and CDR2 FQGNSA. This CDR3 spans 15 amino acids. The junction had 7 bases not matched to a gene; V was cut back by 1 base and J by 7 bases. The CDR3 bases are TGTGCCAGCAGCTTAGATTGGGACAGGGTAACTGGCTACACCTTC. Translating gives CASSLDWDRVTGYTF.

The chain couples TRBV10-3 to TRBJ1-4; 9 nucleotides match TRBD1. The CDR3 totals 14 residues. J lost 8 bases, V lost 4 bases, and 5 bases had no gene match. Germline V lookup: CDR1 ENHRY, CDR2 SYGVKD. CDR3 amino acids: CAISGQGGNEKLFF. DNA of the CDR3: TGTGCCATCAGTGGACAGGGGGGAAACGAAAAACTGTTTTTT.

This chain uses TRBV14 with TRBJ2-6, with a tentative D call TRBD1 (6 bases). V lost 0 bases and J lost 10, with 16 bases in between. CDR1 is SGHDN, CDR2 FVKESK, per germline. CDR3 length: 16 amino acids. This CDR3 is CASSQDQTGLRNVLTF. The CDR3 DNA is TGTGCCAGCAGCCAAGATCAGACAGGACTTAGGAACGTCCTGACTTTC.

This clone came up once. This chain connects TRBV4-1 to TRBJ2-1, with D possibly TRBD2 on 6 matching bases. This CDR3 is 15 amino acids long. Germline values: CDR1 MGHRA, CDR2 YSYEKL. Trimming cost V 1 base and J 0 bases, with 7 bases left between them. CDR3 amino acids: CASSQVGGSYNEQFF. The CDR3 DNA reads as TGCGCCAGCAGCCAAGTGGGGGGCTCCTACAATGAGCAGTTCTTC.

The chain has TRBV9 and TRBJ2-3, with a possible D match to TRBD2 (6 bases). The CDR3 totals 13 residues. CDR1 SGDLS and CDR2 YYNGEE come from the germline V gene. The V end was cut by 6 bases, the J end by 2 bases, with 10 bases between. CDR3 sequence reads: CASNRGITDTQYF. CDR3 DNA sequence: TGTGCCAGCAACCGGGGGATCACAGATACGCAGTATTTT.